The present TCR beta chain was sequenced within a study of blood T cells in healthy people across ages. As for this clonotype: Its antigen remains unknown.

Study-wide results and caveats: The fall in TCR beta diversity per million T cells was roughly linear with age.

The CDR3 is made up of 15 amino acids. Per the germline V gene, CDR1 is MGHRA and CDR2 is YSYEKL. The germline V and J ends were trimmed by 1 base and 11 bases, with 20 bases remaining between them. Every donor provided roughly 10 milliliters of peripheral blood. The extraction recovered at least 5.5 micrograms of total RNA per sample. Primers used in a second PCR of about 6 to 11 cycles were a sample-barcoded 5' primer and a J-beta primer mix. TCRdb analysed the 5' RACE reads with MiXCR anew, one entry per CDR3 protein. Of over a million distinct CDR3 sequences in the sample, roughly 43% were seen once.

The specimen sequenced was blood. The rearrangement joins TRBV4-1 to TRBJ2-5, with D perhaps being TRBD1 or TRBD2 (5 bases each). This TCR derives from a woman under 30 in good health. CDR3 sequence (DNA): TGCGCCAGCAGCCAAGTGCCTGGCAGCGGTTGGGGGCAGTACTTC. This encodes CASSQVPGSGWGQYF.